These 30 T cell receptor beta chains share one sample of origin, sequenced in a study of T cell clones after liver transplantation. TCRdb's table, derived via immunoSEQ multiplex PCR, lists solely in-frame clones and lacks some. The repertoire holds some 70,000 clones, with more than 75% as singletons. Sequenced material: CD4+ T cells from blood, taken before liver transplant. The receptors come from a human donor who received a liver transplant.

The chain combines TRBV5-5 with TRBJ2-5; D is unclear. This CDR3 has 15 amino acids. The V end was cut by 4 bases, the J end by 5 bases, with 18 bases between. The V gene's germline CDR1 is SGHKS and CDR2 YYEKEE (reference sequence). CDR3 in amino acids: CASSLLGGNLETQYF. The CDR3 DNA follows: TGTGCCAGCAGCCTTTTAGGTGGAAACCTCGAGACCCAGTACTTC. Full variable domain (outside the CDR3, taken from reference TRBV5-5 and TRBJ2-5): DAGVTQSPTHLIKTRGQQVTLRCSPISGHKSVSWYQQVLGQGPQFIFQYYEKEERGRGNFPDRFSARQFPNYSSELNVNALLLGDSALYLCASSLLGGNLETQYFGPGTRLLVL.

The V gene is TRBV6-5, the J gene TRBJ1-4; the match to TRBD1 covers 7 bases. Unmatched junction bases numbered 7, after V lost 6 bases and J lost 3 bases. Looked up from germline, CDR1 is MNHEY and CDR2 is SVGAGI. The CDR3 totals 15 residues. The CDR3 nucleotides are TGTGCCAGCAGACCATCCGGGACAGCTAATGAAAAACTGTTTTTT. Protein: CASRPSGTANEKLFF.

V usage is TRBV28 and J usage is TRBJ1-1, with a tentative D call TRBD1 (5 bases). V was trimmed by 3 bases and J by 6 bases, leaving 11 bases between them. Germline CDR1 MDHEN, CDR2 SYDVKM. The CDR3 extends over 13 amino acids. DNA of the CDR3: TGTGCCAGCAGTTTGGGGACCACCCCTGAAGCTTTCTTT. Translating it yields CASSLGTTPEAFF.

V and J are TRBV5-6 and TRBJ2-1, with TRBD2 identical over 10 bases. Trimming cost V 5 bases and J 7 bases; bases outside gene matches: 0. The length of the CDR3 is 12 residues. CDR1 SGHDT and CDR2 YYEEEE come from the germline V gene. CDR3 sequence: CASRGLANEQFF. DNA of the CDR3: TGTGCCAGCAGGGGACTAGCGAATGAGCAGTTCTTC.

In nucleotides, the CDR3 is TGTGCCAGCAGTTTCGGGGGGCGGGCCTCCTACGAGCAGTACTTC. This translates into CASSFGGRASYEQYF. J is TRBJ2-7 and V is TRBV6-6, with D perhaps TRBD2 (7 bases). Trimming removed 4 bases at V and 0 bases at J, with 13 bases between. The CDR3 totals 15 residues. Germline values: CDR1 MNHNY, CDR2 SVGAGI (reference sequence).

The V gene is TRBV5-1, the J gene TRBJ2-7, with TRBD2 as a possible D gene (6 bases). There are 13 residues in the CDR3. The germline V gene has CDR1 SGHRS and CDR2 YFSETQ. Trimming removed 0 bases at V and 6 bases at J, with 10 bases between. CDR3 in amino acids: CASSLVGGPEQYF. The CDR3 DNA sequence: TGCGCCAGCAGCTTGGTGGGGGGTCCCGAGCAGTACTTC. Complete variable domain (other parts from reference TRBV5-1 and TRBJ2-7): KAGVTQTPRYLIKTRGQQVTLSCSPISGHRSVSWYQQTPGQGLQFLFEYFSETQRNKGNFPGRFSGRQFSNSRSEMNVSTLELGDSALYLCASSLVGGPEQYFGPGTRLTVT.

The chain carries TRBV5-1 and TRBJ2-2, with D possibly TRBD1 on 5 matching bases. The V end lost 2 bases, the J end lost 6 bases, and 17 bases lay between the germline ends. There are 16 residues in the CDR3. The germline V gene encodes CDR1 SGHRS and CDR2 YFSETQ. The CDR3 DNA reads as TGCGCCAGCAGCTTATGGGGCAGGGAATCGGCCGGGGAGCTGTTTTTT. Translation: CASSLWGRESAGELFF.

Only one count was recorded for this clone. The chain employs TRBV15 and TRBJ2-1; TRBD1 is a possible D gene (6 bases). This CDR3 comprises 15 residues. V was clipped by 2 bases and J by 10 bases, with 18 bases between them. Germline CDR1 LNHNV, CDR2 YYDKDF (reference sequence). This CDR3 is CATSRTVNREMEQFF. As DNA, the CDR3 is TGTGCCACCAGCAGAACGGTAAACAGGGAAATGGAGCAGTTCTTC.

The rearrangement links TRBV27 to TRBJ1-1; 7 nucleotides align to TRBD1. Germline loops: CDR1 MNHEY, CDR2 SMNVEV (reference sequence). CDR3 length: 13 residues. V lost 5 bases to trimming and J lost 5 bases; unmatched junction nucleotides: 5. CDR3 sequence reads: CASSIYRGTEAFF. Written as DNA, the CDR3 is TGTGCCAGCAGTATCTACAGGGGAACTGAAGCTTTCTTT.

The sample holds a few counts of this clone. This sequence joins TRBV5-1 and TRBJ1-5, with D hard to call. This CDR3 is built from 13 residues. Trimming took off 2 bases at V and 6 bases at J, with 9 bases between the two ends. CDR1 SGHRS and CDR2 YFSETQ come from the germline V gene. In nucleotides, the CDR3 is TGCGCCAGCAGCTTCTCAGGCGGTCAGCCCCAGCATTTT. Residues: CASSFSGGQPQHF.

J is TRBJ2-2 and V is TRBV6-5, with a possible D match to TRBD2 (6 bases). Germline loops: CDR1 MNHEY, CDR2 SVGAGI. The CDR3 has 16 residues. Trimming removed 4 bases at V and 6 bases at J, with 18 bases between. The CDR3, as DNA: TGTGCCAGCAGTTTGACACTGCAGCGGGTAGCCGGGGAGCTGTTTTTT. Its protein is CASSLTLQRVAGELFF.

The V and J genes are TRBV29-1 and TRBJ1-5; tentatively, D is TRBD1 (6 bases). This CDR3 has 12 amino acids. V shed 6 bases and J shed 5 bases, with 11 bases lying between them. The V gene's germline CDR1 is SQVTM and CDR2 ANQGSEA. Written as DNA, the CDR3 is TGCAGCGTCGCCGACAGGCATCAGCCCCAGCATTTT. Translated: CSVADRHQPQHF. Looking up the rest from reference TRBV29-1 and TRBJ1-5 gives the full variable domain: SAVISQKPSRDICQRGTSLTIQCQVDSQVTMMFWYRQQPGQSLTLIATANQGSEATYESGFVIDKFPISRPNLTFSTLTVSNMSPEDSSIYLCSVADRHQPQHFGDGTRLSIL.

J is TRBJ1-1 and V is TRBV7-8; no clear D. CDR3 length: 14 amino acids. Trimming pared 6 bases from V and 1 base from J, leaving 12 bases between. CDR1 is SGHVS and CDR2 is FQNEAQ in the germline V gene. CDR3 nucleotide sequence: TGTGCCAGCAGTTCCAAGCGGGGGAACACTGAAGCTTTCTTT. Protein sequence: CASSSKRGNTEAFF.

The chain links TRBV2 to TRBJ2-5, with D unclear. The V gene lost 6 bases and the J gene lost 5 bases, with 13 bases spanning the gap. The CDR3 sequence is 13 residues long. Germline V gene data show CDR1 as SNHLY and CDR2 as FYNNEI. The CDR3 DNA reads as TGTGCCAGCAGGCCGACGATCCCGGAGACCCAGTACTTC. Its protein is CASRPTIPETQYF.

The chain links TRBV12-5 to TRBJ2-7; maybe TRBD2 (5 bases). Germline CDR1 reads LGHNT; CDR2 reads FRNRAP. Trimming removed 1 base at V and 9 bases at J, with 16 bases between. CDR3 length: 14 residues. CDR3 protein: CASGLDGVGSRQYF. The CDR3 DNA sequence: TGTGCTAGTGGTTTGGACGGGGTAGGGAGCAGGCAGTACTTC.

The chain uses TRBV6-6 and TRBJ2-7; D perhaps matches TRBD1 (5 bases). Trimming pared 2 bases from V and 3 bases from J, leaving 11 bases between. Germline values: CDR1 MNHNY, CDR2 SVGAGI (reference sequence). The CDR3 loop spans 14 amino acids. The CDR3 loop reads CASSYGQGVYEQYF. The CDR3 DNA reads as TGTGCCAGCAGTTACGGTCAGGGCGTCTACGAGCAGTACTTC.

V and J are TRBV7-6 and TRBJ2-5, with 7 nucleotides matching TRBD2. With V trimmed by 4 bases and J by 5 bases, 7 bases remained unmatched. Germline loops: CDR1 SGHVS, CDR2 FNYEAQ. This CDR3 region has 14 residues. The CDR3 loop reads CASSSTGGVETQYF. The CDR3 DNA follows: TGTGCCAGCAGCTCCACGGGGGGAGTGGAGACCCAGTACTTC.

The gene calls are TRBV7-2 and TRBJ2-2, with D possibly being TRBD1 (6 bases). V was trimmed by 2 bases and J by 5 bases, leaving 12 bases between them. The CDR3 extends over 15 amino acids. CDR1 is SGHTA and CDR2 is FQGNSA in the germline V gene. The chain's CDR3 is CASSLLGRGTGELFF. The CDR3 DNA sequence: TGTGCCAGCAGCTTATTAGGCAGGGGAACCGGGGAGCTGTTTTTT.

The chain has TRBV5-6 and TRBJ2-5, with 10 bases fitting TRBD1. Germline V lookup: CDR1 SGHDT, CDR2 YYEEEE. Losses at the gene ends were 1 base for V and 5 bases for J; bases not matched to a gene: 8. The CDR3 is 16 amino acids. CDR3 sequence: CASSLLGQGSLETQYF. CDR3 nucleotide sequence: TGTGCCAGCAGCTTGTTGGGACAGGGGAGTTTGGAGACCCAGTACTTC.

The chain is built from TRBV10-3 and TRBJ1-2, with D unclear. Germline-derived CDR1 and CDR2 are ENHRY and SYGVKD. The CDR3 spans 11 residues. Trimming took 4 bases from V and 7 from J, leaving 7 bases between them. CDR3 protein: CAISGGFGYTF. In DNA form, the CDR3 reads TGTGCCATCAGTGGGGGTTTTGGCTACACCTTC.

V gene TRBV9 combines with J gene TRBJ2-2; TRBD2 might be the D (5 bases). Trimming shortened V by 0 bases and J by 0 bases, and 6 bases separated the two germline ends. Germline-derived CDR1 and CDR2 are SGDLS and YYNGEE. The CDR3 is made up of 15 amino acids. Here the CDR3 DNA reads TGTGCCAGCAGCGTAGACGGGACGAACACCGGGGAGCTGTTTTTT. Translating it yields CASSVDGTNTGELFF.

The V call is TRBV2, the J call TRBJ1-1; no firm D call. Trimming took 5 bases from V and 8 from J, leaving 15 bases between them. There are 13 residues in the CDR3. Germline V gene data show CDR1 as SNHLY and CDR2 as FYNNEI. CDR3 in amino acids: CASSPNLGGEAFF. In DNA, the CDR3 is TGTGCCAGCAGTCCAAACTTGGGTGGGGAAGCTTTCTTT. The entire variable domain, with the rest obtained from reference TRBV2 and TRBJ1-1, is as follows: EPEVTQTPSHQVTQMGQEVILRCVPISNHLYFYWYRQILGQKVEFLVSFYNNEISEKSEIFDDQFSVERPDGSNFTLKIRSTKLEDSAMYFCASSPNLGGEAFFGQGTRLTVV.

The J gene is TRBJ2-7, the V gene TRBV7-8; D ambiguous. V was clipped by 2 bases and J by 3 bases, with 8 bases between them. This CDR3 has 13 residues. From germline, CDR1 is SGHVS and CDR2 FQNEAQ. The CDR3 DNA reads TGTGCCAGCAGCTTAAATTCGTTCTACGAGCAGTACTTC. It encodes CASSLNSFYEQYF.

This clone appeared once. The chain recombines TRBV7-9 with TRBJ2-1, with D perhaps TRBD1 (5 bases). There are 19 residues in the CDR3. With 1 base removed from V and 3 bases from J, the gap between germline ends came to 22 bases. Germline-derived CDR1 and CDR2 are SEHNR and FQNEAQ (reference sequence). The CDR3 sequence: CASSLVIHLGRVDYNEQFF. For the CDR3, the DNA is TGTGCCAGCAGCTTAGTAATTCACCTTGGCAGGGTAGACTACAATGAGCAGTTCTTC.

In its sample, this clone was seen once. The CDR3 loop is CASSLGEGSYNEQFF. CDR3 DNA: TGTGCCAGCAGCTTGGGGGAGGGCTCCTACAATGAGCAGTTCTTC. J is TRBJ2-1 and V is TRBV5-4; 7 nucleotides align to TRBD2. Germline CDR1 is SGHNT and CDR2 is YYREEE (reference sequence). V trimming: 0 bases; J trimming: 0 bases; junction bases outside the gene matches: 0. This CDR3 has 15 amino acids.

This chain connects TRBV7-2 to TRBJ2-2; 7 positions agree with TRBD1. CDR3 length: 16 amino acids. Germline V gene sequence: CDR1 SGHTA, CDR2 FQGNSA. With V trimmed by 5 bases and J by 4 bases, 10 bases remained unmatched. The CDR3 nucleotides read TGTGCCAGCAGCCCAAGACAGGGTTTTAGCACCGGGGAGCTGTTTTTT. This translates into CASSPRQGFSTGELFF.

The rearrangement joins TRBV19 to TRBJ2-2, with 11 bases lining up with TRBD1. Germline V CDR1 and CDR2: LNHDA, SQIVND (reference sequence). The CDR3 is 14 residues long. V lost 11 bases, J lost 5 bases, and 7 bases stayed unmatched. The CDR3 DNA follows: TGTGCCTCAACCGGACAGGGGGCTACCGGGGAGCTGTTTTTT. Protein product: CASTGQGATGELFF. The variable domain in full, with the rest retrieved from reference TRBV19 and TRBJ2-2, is DGGITQSPKYLFRKEGQNVTLSCEQNLNHDAMYWYRQDPGQGLRLIYYSQIVNDFQKGDIAEGYSVSREKKESFPLTVTSAQKNPTAFYLCASTGQGATGELFFGEGSRLTVL.

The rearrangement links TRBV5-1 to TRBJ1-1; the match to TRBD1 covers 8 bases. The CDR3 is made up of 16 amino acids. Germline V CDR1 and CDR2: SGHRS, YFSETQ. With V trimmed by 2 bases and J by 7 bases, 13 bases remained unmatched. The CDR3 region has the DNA TGCGCCAGCAGCTTAAATTTACAGGGGGTTGGGGGTGAAGCTTTCTTT. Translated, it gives CASSLNLQGVGGEAFF.

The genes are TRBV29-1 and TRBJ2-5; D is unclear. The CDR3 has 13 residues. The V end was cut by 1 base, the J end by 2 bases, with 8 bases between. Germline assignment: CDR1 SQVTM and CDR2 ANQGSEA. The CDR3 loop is CSVEVRRQETQYF. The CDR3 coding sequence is TGCAGCGTTGAAGTAAGAAGACAAGAGACCCAGTACTTC.

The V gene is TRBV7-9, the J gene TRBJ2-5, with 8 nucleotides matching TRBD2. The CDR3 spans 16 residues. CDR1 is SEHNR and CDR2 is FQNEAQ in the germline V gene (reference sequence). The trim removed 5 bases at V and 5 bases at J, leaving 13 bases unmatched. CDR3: CASSHGGAGGSETQYF. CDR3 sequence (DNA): TGTGCCAGCAGCCACGGCGGGGCGGGAGGTAGTGAGACCCAGTACTTC.